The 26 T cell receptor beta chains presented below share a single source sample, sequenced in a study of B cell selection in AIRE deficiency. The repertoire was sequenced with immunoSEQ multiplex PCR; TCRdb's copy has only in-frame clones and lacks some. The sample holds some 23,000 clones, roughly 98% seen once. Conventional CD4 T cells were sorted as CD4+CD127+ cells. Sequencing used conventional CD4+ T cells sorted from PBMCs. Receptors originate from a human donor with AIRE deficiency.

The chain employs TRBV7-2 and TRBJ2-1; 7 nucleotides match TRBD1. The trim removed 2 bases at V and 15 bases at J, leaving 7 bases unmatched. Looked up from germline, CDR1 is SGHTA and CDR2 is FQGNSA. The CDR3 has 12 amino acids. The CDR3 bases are TGTGCCAGCAGCTTAACAGGGGCTATATGGTTCTTC. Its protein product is CASSLTGAIWFF.

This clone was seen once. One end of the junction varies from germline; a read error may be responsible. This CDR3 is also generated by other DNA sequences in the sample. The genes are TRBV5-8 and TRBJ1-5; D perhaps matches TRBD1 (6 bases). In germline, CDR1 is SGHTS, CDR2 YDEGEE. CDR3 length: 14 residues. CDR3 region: CASSLGGTRQPQHF. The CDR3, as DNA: TGTGCCAGCAGCTTGGGAGGGACAAGGCAGCCTCAGCATTTT.

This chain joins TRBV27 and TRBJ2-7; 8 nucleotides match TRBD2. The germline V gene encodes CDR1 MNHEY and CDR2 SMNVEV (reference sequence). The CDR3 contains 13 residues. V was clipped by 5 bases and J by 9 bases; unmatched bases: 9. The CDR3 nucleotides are TGTGCCAGCAGTCCCCCGTCTAGCGGGTCGCAGTACTTC. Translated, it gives CASSPPSSGSQYF.

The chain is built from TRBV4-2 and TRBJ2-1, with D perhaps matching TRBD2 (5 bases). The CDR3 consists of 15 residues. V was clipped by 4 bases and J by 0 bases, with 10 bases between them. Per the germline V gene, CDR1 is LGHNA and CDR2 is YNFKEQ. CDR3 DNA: TGTGCCAGCAGCCCAGCGGAACTCTCCTACAATGAGCAGTTCTTC. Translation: CASSPAELSYNEQFF.

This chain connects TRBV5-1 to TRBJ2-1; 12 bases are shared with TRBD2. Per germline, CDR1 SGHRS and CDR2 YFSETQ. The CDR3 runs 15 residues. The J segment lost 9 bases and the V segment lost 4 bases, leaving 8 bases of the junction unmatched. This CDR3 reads CASSEWTSGTAEQFF. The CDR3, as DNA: TGCGCCAGCAGCGAATGGACTAGCGGGACCGCTGAGCAGTTCTTC.

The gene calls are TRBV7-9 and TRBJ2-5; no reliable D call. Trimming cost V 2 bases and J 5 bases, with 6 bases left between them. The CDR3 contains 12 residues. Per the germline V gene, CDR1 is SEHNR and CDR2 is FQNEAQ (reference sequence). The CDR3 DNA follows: TGTGCCAGCAGCTTAAATCTGGAGACCCAGTACTTC. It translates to CASSLNLETQYF. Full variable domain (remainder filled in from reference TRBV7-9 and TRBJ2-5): DTGVSQNPRHKITKRGQNVTFRCDPISEHNRLYWYRQTLGQGPEFLTYFQNEAQLEKSRLLSDRFSAERPKGSFSTLEIQRTEQGDSAMYLCASSLNLETQYFGPGTRLLVL.

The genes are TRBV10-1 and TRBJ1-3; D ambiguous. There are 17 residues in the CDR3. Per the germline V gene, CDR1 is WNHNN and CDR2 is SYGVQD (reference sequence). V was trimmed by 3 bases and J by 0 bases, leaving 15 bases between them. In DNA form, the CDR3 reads TGCGCCAGCAGTGAAGTGTCGAAAGTTATCTCTGGAAACACCATATATTTT. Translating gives CASSEVSKVISGNTIYF.

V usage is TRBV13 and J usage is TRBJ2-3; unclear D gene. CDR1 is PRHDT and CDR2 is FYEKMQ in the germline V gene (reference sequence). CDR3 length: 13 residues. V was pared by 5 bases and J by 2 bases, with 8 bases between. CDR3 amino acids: CASSLDNTDTQYF. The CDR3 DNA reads TGTGCCAGCAGCCTAGACAACACAGATACGCAGTATTTT.

The CDR3 DNA sequence: TGTGCCAGCAGTGAAGTCGCCCTAGCCAAAAACATTCAGTACTTC. Amino acids: CASSEVALAKNIQYF. The rearrangement links TRBV6-1 to TRBJ2-4; the D is unclear. This CDR3 has 15 amino acids. The germline gives CDR1 MNHNS, CDR2 SASEGT. The V end was cut by 1 base, the J end by 0 bases, with 7 bases between.

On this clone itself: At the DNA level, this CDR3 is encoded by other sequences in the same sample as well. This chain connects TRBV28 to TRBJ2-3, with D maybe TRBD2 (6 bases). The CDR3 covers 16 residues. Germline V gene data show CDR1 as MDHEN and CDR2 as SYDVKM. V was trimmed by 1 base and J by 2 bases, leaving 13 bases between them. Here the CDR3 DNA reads TGTGCCAGCAGTTTATCTCGGAGCGGGTCCACAGATACGCAGTATTTT. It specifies CASSLSRSGSTDTQYF. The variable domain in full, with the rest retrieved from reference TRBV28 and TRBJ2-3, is DVKVTQSSRYLVKRTGEKVFLECVQDMDHENMFWYRQDPGLGLRLIYFSYDVKMKEKGDIPEGYSVSREKKERFSLILESASTNQTSMYLCASSLSRSGSTDTQYFGPGTRLTVL.

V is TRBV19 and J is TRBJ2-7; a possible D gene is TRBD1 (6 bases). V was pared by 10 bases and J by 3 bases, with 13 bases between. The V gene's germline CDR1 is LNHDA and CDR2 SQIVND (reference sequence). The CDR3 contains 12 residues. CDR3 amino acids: CAIKDSLYEQYF. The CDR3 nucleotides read TGTGCCATTAAGGACAGCCTCTACGAGCAGTACTTC.

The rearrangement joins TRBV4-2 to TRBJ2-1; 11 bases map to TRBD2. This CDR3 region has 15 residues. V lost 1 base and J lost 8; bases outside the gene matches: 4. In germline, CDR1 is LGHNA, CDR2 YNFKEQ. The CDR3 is CASSQASGRTDEQFF. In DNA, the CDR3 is TGTGCCAGCAGCCAAGCTAGCGGGAGGACGGATGAGCAGTTCTTC.

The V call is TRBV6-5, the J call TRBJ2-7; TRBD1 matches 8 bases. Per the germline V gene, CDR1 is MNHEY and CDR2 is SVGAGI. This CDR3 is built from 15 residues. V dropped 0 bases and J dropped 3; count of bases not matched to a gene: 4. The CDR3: CASSYSGQGRYEQYF. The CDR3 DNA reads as TGTGCCAGCAGTTACTCTGGACAGGGTCGCTACGAGCAGTACTTC.

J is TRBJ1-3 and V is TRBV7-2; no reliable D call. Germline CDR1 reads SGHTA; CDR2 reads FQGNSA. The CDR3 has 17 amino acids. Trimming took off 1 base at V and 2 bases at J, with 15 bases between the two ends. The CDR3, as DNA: TGTGCCAGCAGCTTAGATGATGAGGCTTATACTGGAAACACCATATATTTT. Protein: CASSLDDEAYTGNTIYF. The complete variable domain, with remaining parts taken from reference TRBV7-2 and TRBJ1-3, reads GAGVSQSPSNKVTEKGKDVELRCDPISGHTALYWYRQSLGQGLEFLIYFQGNSAPDKSGLPSDRFSAERTGGSVSTLTIQRTQQEDSAVYLCASSLDDEAYTGNTIYFGEGSWLTVV.

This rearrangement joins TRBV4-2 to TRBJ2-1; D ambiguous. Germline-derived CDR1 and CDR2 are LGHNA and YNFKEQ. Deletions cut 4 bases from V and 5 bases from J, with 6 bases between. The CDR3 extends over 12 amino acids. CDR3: CASSREDNEQFF. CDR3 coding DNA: TGTGCCAGCAGCCGCGAAGACAATGAGCAGTTCTTC.

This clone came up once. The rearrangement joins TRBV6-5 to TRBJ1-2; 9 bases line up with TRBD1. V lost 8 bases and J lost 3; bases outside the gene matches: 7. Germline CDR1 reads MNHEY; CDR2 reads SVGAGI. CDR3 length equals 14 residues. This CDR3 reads CASVPGQGDYGYTF. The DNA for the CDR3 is TGTGCCAGCGTACCGGGACAGGGCGACTATGGCTACACCTTC.

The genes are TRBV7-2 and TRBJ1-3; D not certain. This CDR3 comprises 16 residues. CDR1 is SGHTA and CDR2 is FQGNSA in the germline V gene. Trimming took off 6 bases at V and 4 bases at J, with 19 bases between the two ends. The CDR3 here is CASSLLGPSGGNTIYF. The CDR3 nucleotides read TGTGCCAGCAGTCTACTTGGGCCCTCGGGAGGAAACACCATATATTTT.

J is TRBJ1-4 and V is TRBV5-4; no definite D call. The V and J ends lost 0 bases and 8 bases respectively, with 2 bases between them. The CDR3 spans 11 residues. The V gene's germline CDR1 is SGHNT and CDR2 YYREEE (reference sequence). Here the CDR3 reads CASSLGEKLFF. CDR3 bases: TGTGCCAGCAGCTTGGGGGAAAAACTGTTTTTT.

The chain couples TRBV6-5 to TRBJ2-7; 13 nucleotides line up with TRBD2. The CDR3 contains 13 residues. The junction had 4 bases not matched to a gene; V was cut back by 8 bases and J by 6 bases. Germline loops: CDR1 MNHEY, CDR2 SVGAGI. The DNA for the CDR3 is TGTGCCAGCCGGGGACTAGCGGGAACCGAGCAGTACTTC. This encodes CASRGLAGTEQYF.

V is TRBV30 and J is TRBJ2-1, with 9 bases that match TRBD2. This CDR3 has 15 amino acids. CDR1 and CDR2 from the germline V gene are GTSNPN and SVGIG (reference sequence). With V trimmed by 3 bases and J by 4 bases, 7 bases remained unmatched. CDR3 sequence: CAWSQRLAVYNEQFF. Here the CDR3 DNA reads TGTGCCTGGAGCCAGAGACTAGCGGTGTACAATGAGCAGTTCTTC. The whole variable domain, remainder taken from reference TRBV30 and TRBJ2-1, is SQTIHQWPATLVQPVGSPLSLECTVEGTSNPNLYWYRQAAGRGLQLLFYSVGIGQISSEVPQNLSASRPQDRQFILSSKKLLLSDSGFYLCAWSQRLAVYNEQFFGPGTRLTVL.

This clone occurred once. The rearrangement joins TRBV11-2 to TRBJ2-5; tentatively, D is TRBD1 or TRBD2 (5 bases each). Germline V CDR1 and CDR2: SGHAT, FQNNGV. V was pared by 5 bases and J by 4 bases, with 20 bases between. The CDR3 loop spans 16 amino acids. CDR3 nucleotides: TGTGCCAGCAGCGTCCGGGGCCACATCCCGGGAGAGACCCAGTACTTC. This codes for CASSVRGHIPGETQYF.

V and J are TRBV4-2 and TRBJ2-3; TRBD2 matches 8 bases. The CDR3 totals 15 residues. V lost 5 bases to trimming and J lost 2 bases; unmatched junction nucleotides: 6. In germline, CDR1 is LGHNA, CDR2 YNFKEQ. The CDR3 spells CASSSLTSDTDTQYF. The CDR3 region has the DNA TGTGCCAGCAGCTCACTGACTAGCGACACAGATACGCAGTATTTT.

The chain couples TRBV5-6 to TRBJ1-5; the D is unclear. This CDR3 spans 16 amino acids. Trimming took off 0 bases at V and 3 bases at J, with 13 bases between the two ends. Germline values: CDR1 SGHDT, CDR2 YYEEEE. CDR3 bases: TGTGCCAGCAGCTTGGGGAGAACAGCGTCCAATCAGCCCCAGCATTTT. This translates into CASSLGRTASNQPQHF.

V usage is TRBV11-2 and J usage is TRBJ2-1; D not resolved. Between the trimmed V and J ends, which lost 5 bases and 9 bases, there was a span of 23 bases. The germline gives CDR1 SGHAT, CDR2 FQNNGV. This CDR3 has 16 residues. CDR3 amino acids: CASSPRGWTRSSEQFF. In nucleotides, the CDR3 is TGTGCCAGCAGCCCCCGCGGTTGGACCCGGAGTAGTGAGCAGTTCTTC.

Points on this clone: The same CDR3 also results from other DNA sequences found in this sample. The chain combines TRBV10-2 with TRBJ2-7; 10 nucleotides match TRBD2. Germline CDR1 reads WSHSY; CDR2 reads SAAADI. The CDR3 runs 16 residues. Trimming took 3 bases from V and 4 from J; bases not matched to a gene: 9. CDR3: CASSDTGLAGAYEQYF. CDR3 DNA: TGCGCCAGCAGTGATACTGGTCTAGCGGGAGCGTACGAGCAGTACTTC.

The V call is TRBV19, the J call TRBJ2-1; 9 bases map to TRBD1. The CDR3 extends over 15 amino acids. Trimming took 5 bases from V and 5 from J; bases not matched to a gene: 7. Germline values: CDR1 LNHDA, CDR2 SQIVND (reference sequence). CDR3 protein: CASSYRDRDNNEQFF. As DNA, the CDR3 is TGTGCCAGTAGTTACCGGGACAGGGACAACAATGAGCAGTTCTTC.